The 14 T cell receptor beta chains presented below share a single source sample, sequenced in a study of regulatory T cells in long-lasting Graves disease. Time point indicated: newly diagnosed GD, antithyroid drugs for less than 3 months. The TCR library was prepared using RNA isolated from PBMCs. In building TCR beta libraries, iRepertoire HTBI primers were used together with Arm-PCR of CDR3 regions. TCRdb independently ran MiXCR on the multiplex PCR reads; one entry per CDR3 protein. Of approximately 350,000 distinct CDR3 sequences in the sample, about a sixth were seen once. The same data also went into a second study, on T cells in Graves' hyperthyroidism and ophthalmopathy.

Sequenced here: peripheral blood mononuclear cells (PBMCs), sampled at new diagnosis, from a patient treated with antithyroid drugs. These receptors originate from a woman under 30 with Graves disease.

This clonotype was observed at least ten times. The chain carries TRBV7-9 and TRBJ1-1; D gene unclear. V gave up 1 base and J gave up 0 bases, with 6 bases separating them. Germline V gives CDR1 SEHNR, CDR2 FQNEAQ (reference sequence). The CDR3 sequence is 14 residues long. CDR3 sequence: CASSLGQVNTEAFF. For the CDR3, the DNA is TGTGCCAGCAGCTTAGGACAAGTGAACACTGAAGCTTTCTTT.

Ten or more counts support this clonotype. The chain has TRBV12-3 or TRBV12-4 and TRBJ2-1; TRBD1 matches at 7 bases. J gave up 6 bases and V 1 base, and 12 bases lay outside the gene matches. CDR3 length: 17 residues. CDR3: CASSLVAGRGFTNEQFF. The DNA of the CDR3 is TGTGCCAGCAGTTTAGTCGCAGGCAGGGGGTTTACCAATGAGCAGTTCTTC.

Ten or more counts support this clonotype. The chain combines TRBV5-6 with TRBJ2-2; D remains unclear. Per the germline V gene, CDR1 is SGHDT and CDR2 is YYEEEE. Trimming shortened V by 2 bases and J by 2 bases, and 7 bases separated the two germline ends. This CDR3 has 14 amino acids. The CDR3 DNA sequence: TGTGCCAGCAGCTTCGAGGCAAACACCGGGGAGCTGTTTTTT. It translates to CASSFEANTGELFF.

V usage is TRBV7-2 and J usage is TRBJ2-1, with D maybe TRBD2 (6 bases). The CDR3 is 16 amino acids. V was shortened by 1 base and J by 9 bases, with 19 bases between the two germline ends. Germline assignment: CDR1 SGHTA and CDR2 FQGNSA. The CDR3 protein is CASSLGFGVTEGEQFF. The CDR3 region has the DNA TGTGCCAGCAGCTTAGGTTTCGGGGTTACGGAGGGTGAGCAGTTCTTC.

Only a few counts were recorded for this clonotype. This chain links TRBV5-6 with TRBJ2-4, with D hard to call. This CDR3 contains 15 residues. Looked up from germline, CDR1 is SGHDT and CDR2 is YYEEEE. V was trimmed by 0 bases and J by 0 bases, leaving 7 bases between them. This chain's CDR3 is CASSLVGSAKNIQYF. In DNA, the CDR3 is TGTGCCAGCAGCTTGGTGGGTTCAGCCAAAAACATTCAGTACTTC.

A few counts support this clonotype. This may come from a read error, since a much larger clone is one base off. J is TRBJ2-4 and V is TRBV2; D is perhaps TRBD2 (6 bases). This CDR3 comprises 15 residues. The V gene's germline CDR1 is SNHLY and CDR2 FYNNEI. V lost 4 bases to trimming and J lost 0 bases, with 10 bases between them. This CDR3 is CASSVADLAKNIQYF. The CDR3 coding sequence is TGTGCCAGCAGTGTAGCGGATCTAGCCAAAAACATTCAGTACTTC.

This clonotype was found many times. The chain employs TRBV5-4 and TRBJ2-1; D might be TRBD1 (7 bases). Trimming cost V 5 bases and J 1 base, with 10 bases left between them. The CDR3 consists of 14 residues. Per the germline V gene, CDR1 is SGHNT and CDR2 is YYREEE (reference sequence). CDR3 bases: TGTGCCAGCAGTGCAGGGGGGTCCTACAATGAGCAGTTCTTC. Protein product: CASSAGGSYNEQFF.

This clonotype was counted many times. The V call is TRBV7-3, the J call TRBJ2-3, with 9 bases lining up with TRBD1. From germline, CDR1 is SGHTA and CDR2 FQGTGA. The CDR3 spans 15 residues. Losses at the gene ends were 5 bases for V and 4 bases for J; bases not matched to a gene: 7. The CDR3 sequence is CASSHTGGASDTQYF. The CDR3 DNA reads TGTGCCAGCAGCCACACAGGGGGCGCCTCAGATACGCAGTATTTT.

This clonotype was counted many times. The rearrangement uses TRBV18 and TRBJ1-5; no reliable D call. This CDR3 has 14 residues. V lost 0 bases, J lost 3 bases, and 6 bases lay in between. The germline V gene has CDR1 KGHSH and CDR2 LQKENI. CDR3 in amino acids: CASSPPSYNQPQHF. For the CDR3, the DNA is TGTGCCAGCTCACCACCGTCATACAATCAGCCCCAGCATTTT.

Written as DNA, the CDR3 is TGTGCCAGTTCTACCGGGGCCCTTCTGGGTGAGCAGTACTTC. Protein: CASSTGALLGEQYF. The chain joins TRBV19 to TRBJ2-7; either TRBD1 or TRBD2 may supply D (5 bases each). The CDR3 is made up of 14 amino acids. Trimming took off 8 bases at V and 7 bases at J, with 21 bases between the two ends. CDR1 and CDR2 (germline): LNHDA, SQIVND (reference sequence).

The table lists this clonotype with many counts. This sequence joins TRBV28 and TRBJ2-5; no clear D. The CDR3 contains 13 residues. The V end lost 4 bases, the J end lost 3 bases, and 9 bases lay between the germline ends. The V gene's germline CDR1 is MDHEN and CDR2 SYDVKM. DNA of the CDR3: TGTGCCAGCAGTTCCCGATCGAAAGAGACCCAGTACTTC. Protein product: CASSSRSKETQYF.

There are many counts of this clonotype. One end of the junction does not line up with germline, which may come from a read error. V and J are TRBV5-1 and TRBJ1-2; 7 bases fit TRBD1. The CDR3 length is 13 residues. CDR1 is SGHRS, CDR2 YFSETQ, per germline. In DNA form, the CDR3 reads TGTGCCAGCAGCTTGGAGGGACAGCGAAGCTACACCTTC. Translating it yields CASSLEGQRSYTF.

The gene calls are TRBV19 and TRBJ1-1, with D possibly being TRBD1 (6 bases). Germline V CDR1 and CDR2: LNHDA, SQIVND (reference sequence). The CDR3 covers 14 residues. The V end was cut by 4 bases, the J end by 4 bases, with 13 bases between. The CDR3 coding sequence is TGTGCCAGTAGTACGCAGGGGACCGGCACTGAAGCTTTCTTT. It is translated as CASSTQGTGTEAFF. Variable domain in full (rest from reference TRBV19 and TRBJ1-1): DGGITQSPKYLFRKEGQNVTLSCEQNLNHDAMYWYRQDPGQGLRLIYYSQIVNDFQKGDIAEGYSVSREKKESFPLTVTSAQKNPTAFYLCASSTQGTGTEAFFGQGTRLTVV.

This clonotype has at least ten counts. The chain employs TRBV20-1 and TRBJ2-5, with 7 bases matching TRBD1. CDR1 and CDR2 (germline): DFQATT, SNEGSKA (reference sequence). This CDR3 spans 14 amino acids. V lost 6 bases and J lost 3; bases outside the gene matches: 10. The CDR3 loop reads CSAGRGQLKETQYF. The CDR3 region has the DNA TGCAGTGCGGGCCGGGGACAGCTGAAAGAGACCCAGTACTTC.